These 26 T cell receptor beta chains were all obtained from the same sample, sequenced in a study of T cell changes during pregnancy in multiple sclerosis. Clones were sequenced by immunoSEQ multiplex PCR, and TCRdb holds only the in-frame ones, with some missing. The table records about 57,000 clones, around 93% of them present only once. The specimen was peripheral blood, collected after pregnancy. All receptors derive from a female donor in good health, enrolled as a control in a pregnancy study.

The genes are TRBV2 and TRBJ2-5; 7 bases are a match to TRBD2. CDR1 and CDR2 from the germline V gene are SNHLY and FYNNEI. Germline trimming cut 4 bases from V and 4 bases from J; bases unmatched to any gene: 3. The CDR3 sequence is 13 residues long. For the CDR3, the DNA is TGTGCCAGCAGTGCGGGGGGAGGAGAGACCCAGTACTTC. This encodes CASSAGGGETQYF. Looking up the rest from reference TRBV2 and TRBJ2-5 gives the full variable domain: EPEVTQTPSHQVTQMGQEVILRCVPISNHLYFYWYRQILGQKVEFLVSFYNNEISEKSEIFDDQFSVERPDGSNFTLKIRSTKLEDSAMYFCASSAGGGETQYFGPGTRLLVL.

V is TRBV10-3 and J is TRBJ2-3; perhaps TRBD1 as D (5 bases). The CDR3 has 15 amino acids. Germline CDR1 ENHRY, CDR2 SYGVKD. The germline V and J ends were trimmed by 10 bases and 3 bases, with 20 bases remaining between them. CDR3 sequence: CATSSQQDETDTQYF. The CDR3 DNA sequence: TGTGCCACCTCGTCCCAACAGGATGAAACAGATACGCAGTATTTT.

This clone was observed once. V is TRBV6-6 and J is TRBJ2-5; TRBD2 agrees at 10 bases. The DNA matches TRBJ2-7 better at its end, which makes the J call doubtful. The CDR3 has 16 residues. Germline loops: CDR1 MNHNY, CDR2 SVGAGI (reference sequence). The CDR3 spells CASSPRTSGRNYEQYF. For the CDR3, the DNA is TGTGCCAGCAGTCCTCGGACTAGCGGAAGAAACTACGAGCAGTACTTC.

V usage is TRBV7-9 and J usage is TRBJ2-1, with 14 nucleotides matching TRBD2. Trimming at V came to 5 bases and at J to 8 bases, leaving 8 bases not matched to a gene. This CDR3 region has 16 residues. Germline V gene sequence: CDR1 SEHNR, CDR2 FQNEAQ (reference sequence). CDR3 region: CASSPGGLAGEHEQFF. CDR3 nucleotide sequence: TGTGCCAGCAGCCCTGGGGGACTAGCGGGAGAACATGAGCAGTTCTTC.

This clone has just one count. The chain employs TRBV19 and TRBJ1-3; D gene unclear. The germline gives CDR1 LNHDA, CDR2 SQIVND (reference sequence). The CDR3 runs 16 residues. Trimming shortened V by 4 bases and J by 0 bases, and 13 bases separated the two germline ends. Here the CDR3 DNA reads TGTGCCAGTAGTACCCCCGGAGGGAGCTCTGGAAACACCATATATTTT. Translation: CASSTPGGSSGNTIYF.

The rearrangement joins TRBV7-2 to TRBJ1-6; D remains ambiguous. Trimming removed 1 base from V and 4 bases from J, with 14 bases in between. This CDR3 spans 17 amino acids. Germline CDR1 and CDR2: SGHTA and FQGNSA. CDR3 region: CASSLGGGGNYNSPLHF. In nucleotides, the CDR3 is TGTGCCAGCAGCTTAGGGGGTGGAGGGAATTATAATTCACCCCTCCACTTT.

This clone was seen many times. This chain joins TRBV4-3 and TRBJ2-6; 7 bases fit TRBD2. Losses at the gene ends were 1 base for V and 2 bases for J; bases not matched to a gene: 2. Germline lookup yields CDR1 LGHNA and CDR2 YSLEER. The CDR3 is 16 residues long. The CDR3 DNA sequence: TGCGCCAGCAGCCAAGTGAGCGGGGCTGGGGCCAACGTCCTGACTTTC. It codes for CASSQVSGAGANVLTF.

The genes are TRBV5-4 and TRBJ2-3; 8 positions match TRBD2. Germline loops: CDR1 SGHNT, CDR2 YYREEE (reference sequence). The CDR3 runs to 15 residues. V lost 4 bases and J lost 0; bases outside the gene matches: 4. The CDR3 spells CASSRSGVSTDTQYF. CDR3 DNA sequence: TGTGCCAGCAGCCGTAGCGGGGTTAGCACAGATACGCAGTATTTT.

The chain is built from TRBV6-5 and TRBJ1-1, with D perhaps TRBD1 (5 bases). V gave up 0 bases and J gave up 7 bases, with 6 bases separating them. The CDR3 loop spans 12 amino acids. Germline V lookup: CDR1 MNHEY, CDR2 SVGAGI. CDR3 residues: CASSYSTGEAFF. The CDR3 DNA reads TGTGCCAGCAGTTACTCCACAGGTGAAGCTTTCTTT.

The CDR3 region has the DNA TGCAGCGTCACGTACGACTCGCGGGCTGAAGCTTTCTTT. Amino acid sequence: CSVTYDSRAEAFF. The gene calls are TRBV29-1 and TRBJ1-1, with unresolved D. V lost 6 bases, J lost 6 bases, and 17 bases lay in between. This CDR3 region has 13 residues. Germline CDR1 is SQVTM and CDR2 is ANQGSEA.

The rearrangement joins TRBV7-6 to TRBJ1-6; D gene unclear. CDR1 and CDR2 (germline): SGHVS, FNYEAQ. The CDR3 totals 13 residues. V was trimmed by 1 base and J by 9 bases, leaving 7 bases between them. The CDR3 nucleotides read TGTGCCAGCAGCTTAGAGCTTGGTTCACCCCTCCACTTT. Its translation: CASSLELGSPLHF.

This clone was observed a few times. This sequence joins TRBV5-1 and TRBJ2-6; D not resolved. V lost 0 bases, J lost 2 bases, and 9 bases lay in between. Germline assignment: CDR1 SGHRS and CDR2 YFSETQ. CDR3 size: 16 residues. Written as DNA, the CDR3 is TGCGCCAGCAGCTTGGGTCAGGAAGCTGGGGCCAACGTCCTGACTTTC. Its translation: CASSLGQEAGANVLTF.

The V gene is TRBV15, the J gene TRBJ1-2; D is undetermined. This CDR3 spans 15 amino acids. Trimming took off 0 bases at V and 3 bases at J, with 11 bases between the two ends. Germline CDR1 is LNHNV and CDR2 is YYDKDF (reference sequence). This CDR3 reads CATSRENLGDYGYTF. CDR3 DNA: TGTGCCACCAGCAGAGAAAATCTGGGCGACTATGGCTACACCTTC.

V and J are TRBV4-3 and TRBJ1-2; no firm D call. The CDR3 loop spans 16 amino acids. V lost 1 base to trimming and J lost 3 bases, with 15 bases between them. Germline assignment: CDR1 LGHNA and CDR2 YSLEER. CDR3 DNA sequence: TGCGCCAGCAGCCAAGTGGCCGGAGCCACCCACTATGGCTACACCTTC. Amino acid sequence: CASSQVAGATHYGYTF.

The chain carries TRBV7-9 and TRBJ1-1, with D possibly TRBD1 on 6 matching bases. The CDR3 is 15 amino acids. The germline CDR1 and CDR2 sequences are SEHNR and FQNEAQ (reference sequence). Trimming removed 1 base from V and 3 bases from J, with 12 bases in between. CDR3 in DNA: TGTGCCAGCAGCTTAGGGGCAGGGGAGTACACTGAAGCTTTCTTT. Translated, it gives CASSLGAGEYTEAFF.

The chain uses TRBV5-5 and TRBJ1-5, with D possibly TRBD1 on 6 matching bases. This CDR3 is 15 amino acids long. V lost 2 bases to trimming and J lost 4 bases, with 13 bases between them. Germline V gene data show CDR1 as SGHKS and CDR2 as YYEKEE (reference sequence). Here the CDR3 DNA reads TGTGCCAGCAGCTTAACAGGGACCCCTAATCAGCCCCAGCATTTT. It is translated as CASSLTGTPNQPQHF.

This chain links TRBV30 with TRBJ2-3; 9 bases map to TRBD2. Germline V CDR1 and CDR2: GTSNPN, SVGIG (reference sequence). The J segment lost 4 bases and the V segment lost 0 bases, leaving 5 bases of the junction unmatched. This CDR3 is 15 amino acids long. The CDR3 DNA reads as TGTGCCTGGAGTGTACAAGCGGGGGGCCCAGATACGCAGTATTTT. Residues: CAWSVQAGGPDTQYF.

This clone was found once. The genes are TRBV2 and TRBJ1-2; D might be TRBD1 (6 bases). Trimming cost V 4 bases and J 3 bases, with 15 bases left between them. Per the germline V gene, CDR1 is SNHLY and CDR2 is FYNNEI. The CDR3 runs to 15 residues. The chain's CDR3 is CASSASIEGDYGYTF. The CDR3 DNA reads TGTGCCAGCAGTGCCTCGATTGAGGGGGACTATGGCTACACCTTC.

The count of this clone is one. This sequence joins TRBV5-1 and TRBJ2-5, with a possible D match to TRBD2 (6 bases). Germline V lookup: CDR1 SGHRS, CDR2 YFSETQ. The CDR3 contains 16 residues. V dropped 0 bases and J dropped 9 bases, with 21 bases sitting between them. The CDR3 nucleotides read TGCGCCAGCAGCTTGGTGGAGGGGACTCCTCTTTGGGCCCAGTACTTC. Translated: CASSLVEGTPLWAQYF.

This chain connects TRBV7-2 to TRBJ1-1; D not certain. This CDR3 is 14 amino acids long. V was shortened by 1 base and J by 4 bases, with 10 bases between the two germline ends. Germline CDR1 is SGHTA and CDR2 is FQGNSA. CDR3 region: CASSLVPGSTEAFF. The CDR3 coding sequence is TGTGCCAGCAGCTTAGTGCCGGGTTCCACTGAAGCTTTCTTT.

This sequence joins TRBV7-3 and TRBJ1-1; 7 bases are a match to TRBD1. Germline loops: CDR1 SGHTA, CDR2 FQGTGA. The V gene end was trimmed by 5 bases and the J gene end by 0 bases; junction bases not matched to a gene: 9. The CDR3 loop spans 16 amino acids. CDR3 sequence (DNA): TGTGCCAGCAGCCCACAGACAGGGATGGTGAACACTGAAGCTTTCTTT. It specifies CASSPQTGMVNTEAFF.

The chain has TRBV28 and TRBJ2-5, with a tentative D call TRBD1 (6 bases). V lost 8 bases, J lost 5 bases, and 18 bases lay in between. This CDR3 is built from 14 residues. Germline CDR1 reads MDHEN; CDR2 reads SYDVKM. Written as DNA, the CDR3 is TGTGCCAGCGTAATAGGGGGTCGATCCGAGACCCAGTACTTC. Protein product: CASVIGGRSETQYF.

V and J are TRBV14 and TRBJ2-5, with a possible D match to TRBD2 (6 bases). The CDR3 consists of 15 residues. Germline CDR1 is SGHDN and CDR2 is FVKESK. Trimming left V 2 bases short and J 5 bases short, with 15 bases between. The CDR3 reads CASSQLRDFRETQYF. The CDR3 DNA reads as TGTGCCAGCAGCCAACTCCGGGACTTCAGGGAGACCCAGTACTTC.

This chain uses TRBV9 with TRBJ1-3; a weak D match, TRBD1 (5 bases). V was shortened by 0 bases and J by 0 bases, with 10 bases between the two germline ends. The CDR3 covers 16 residues. Germline V gene sequence: CDR1 SGDLS, CDR2 YYNGEE. The CDR3 loop is CASSVVGGLSGNTIYF. DNA of the CDR3: TGTGCCAGCAGCGTAGTCGGGGGACTCTCTGGAAACACCATATATTTT.

The chain carries TRBV5-4 and TRBJ2-7; tentative D call: TRBD2 (5 bases). V shed 5 bases and J shed 3 bases, with 18 bases lying between them. Germline V gene sequence: CDR1 SGHNT, CDR2 YYREEE (reference sequence). There are 15 residues in the CDR3. In nucleotides, the CDR3 is TGTGCCAGCAGTCGCGGTTTTGATGGACTCTACGAGCAGTACTTC. Amino acids: CASSRGFDGLYEQYF.

This chain connects TRBV12-5 to TRBJ2-1, with TRBD1 as a possible D gene (6 bases). Germline CDR1 is LGHNT and CDR2 is FRNRAP. Deletions cut 4 bases from V and 8 bases from J, with 6 bases between. The CDR3 is 11 amino acids. Here the CDR3 reads CASGSGDEQFF. The CDR3 DNA is TGTGCTAGTGGTTCAGGGGATGAGCAGTTCTTC.